These T cell receptor beta chains were read from a single sample in a study of T cell clonotyping in hematopoietic cell transplantation. Produced via immunoSEQ multiplex PCR; TCRdb's table is partial and in-frame only. The sample consists of approximately 8,800 clones, roughly 93% of them appearing once. The sample was PBMCs, taken 100 days after allogeneic stem cell transplant. These receptors all stem from a male patient in his forties or fifties who had an allogeneic stem cell transplant from a related donor, so T cells may come from the graft donor. Some clones in this sample may be carry-over from other donors' samples. Each CDR3 is given with its conserved first and last residue. Some rows have no size entry. The others give once, few or many, or a class for an expanded clone.

>TRBJ2-1|NA|TRBV2
CASSEAPPSGANNEQFF
>TRBJ2-5|NA|TRBV7-3
CASRESNRETQYF
>TRBJ1-1|NA|TRBV28
CAVQQGTEAFF
>TRBJ1-1|NA|TRBV4-3
CASSQDPDGNTEAFF
>TRBJ2-5|NA|TRBV7-3
CASSLRPGLAGQETQYF
>TRBJ2-2|NA|TRBV6-1
CASSPGTANTGELFF
>TRBJ2-7|NA|TRBV19
CASSSRSGTGIYEQYF
>TRBJ2-1|NA|TRBV7-9
CASSLGPRGPYNEQFF
>TRBJ2-3|NA|TRBV28
CASSFTFAAGGRTDTQYF
>TRBJ1-2|NA|TRBV7-2
CASRWDVNYGYTF
>TRBJ2-7|NA|TRBV28
CASSFGLDYEQYF
>TRBJ1-4|NA|TRBV4-2
CASSQDGRRQGGVEKLFF
>TRBJ2-1|NA|TRBV6-5
CASKGLGTSLDEQFF
>TRBJ2-7|once|TRBV4-2
CASSQDSGGPGEQYF
>TRBJ1-1|NA|TRBV9
CASSVGLGRTEAFF
>TRBJ1-2|NA|TRBV5-4
CASSRDQGYTF
>TRBJ1-1|NA|TRBV9
CASNPGRGNTEAFF
>TRBJ1-5|NA|TRBV2
CASSKKTGGASNQPQHF
>TRBJ2-2|NA|TRBV19
CASSISGTGTGELFF
>TRBJ1-5|NA|TRBV19
CASSIGQYSNQPQHF
>TRBJ1-5|NA|TRBV19
CASSIEQGYRPQHF
>TRBJ2-7|NA|TRBV30
CAWSVLGIPYEQYF